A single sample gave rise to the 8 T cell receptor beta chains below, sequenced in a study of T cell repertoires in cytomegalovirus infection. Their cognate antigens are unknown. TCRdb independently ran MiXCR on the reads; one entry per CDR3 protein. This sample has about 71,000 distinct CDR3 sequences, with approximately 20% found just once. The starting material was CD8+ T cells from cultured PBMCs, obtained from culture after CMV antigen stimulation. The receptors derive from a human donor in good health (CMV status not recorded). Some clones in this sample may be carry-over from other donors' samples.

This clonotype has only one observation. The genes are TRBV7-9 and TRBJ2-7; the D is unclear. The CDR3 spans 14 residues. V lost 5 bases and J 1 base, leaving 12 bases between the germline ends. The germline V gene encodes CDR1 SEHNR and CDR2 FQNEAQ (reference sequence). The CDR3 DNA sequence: TGTGCCAGCAGCCATAGGATGGGGTCCTACGAGCAGTACTTC. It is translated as CASSHRMGSYEQYF.

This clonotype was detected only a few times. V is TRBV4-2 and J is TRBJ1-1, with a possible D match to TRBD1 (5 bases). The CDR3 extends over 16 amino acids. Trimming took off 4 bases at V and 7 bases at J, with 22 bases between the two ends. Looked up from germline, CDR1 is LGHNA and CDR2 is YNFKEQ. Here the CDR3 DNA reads TGTGCCAGCAGCCGAGCTCTTCGACAGAGGGGAAGTGAAGCTTTCTTT. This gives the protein CASSRALRQRGSEAFF.

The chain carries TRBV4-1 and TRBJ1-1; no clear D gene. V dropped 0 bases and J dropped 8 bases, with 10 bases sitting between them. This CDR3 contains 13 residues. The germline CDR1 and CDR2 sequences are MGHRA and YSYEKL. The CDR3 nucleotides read TGCGCCAGCAGCCAAGAATCTGTGAGGGAAGCTTTCTTT. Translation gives CASSQESVREAFF.

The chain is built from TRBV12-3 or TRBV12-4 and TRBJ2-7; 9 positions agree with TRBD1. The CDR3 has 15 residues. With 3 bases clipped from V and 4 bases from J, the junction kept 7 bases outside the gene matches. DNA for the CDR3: TGTGCCAGCAGTTTTGAGGACAGGGGTTATTACGAGCAGTACTTC. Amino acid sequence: CASSFEDRGYYEQYF.

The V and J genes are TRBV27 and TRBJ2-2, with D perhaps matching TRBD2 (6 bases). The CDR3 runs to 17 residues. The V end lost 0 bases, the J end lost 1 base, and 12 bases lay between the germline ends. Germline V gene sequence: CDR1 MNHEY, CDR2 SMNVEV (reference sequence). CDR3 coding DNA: TGTGCCAGCAGTTTATCGTTGGGGGACTTGAACACCGGGGAGCTGTTTTTT. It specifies CASSLSLGDLNTGELFF.

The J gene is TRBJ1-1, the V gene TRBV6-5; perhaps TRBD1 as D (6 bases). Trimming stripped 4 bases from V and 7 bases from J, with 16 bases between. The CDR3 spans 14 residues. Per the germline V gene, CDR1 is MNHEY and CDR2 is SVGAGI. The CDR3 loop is CASSFTQGGSEAFF. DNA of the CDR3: TGTGCCAGCAGTTTCACACAGGGAGGAAGTGAAGCTTTCTTT.

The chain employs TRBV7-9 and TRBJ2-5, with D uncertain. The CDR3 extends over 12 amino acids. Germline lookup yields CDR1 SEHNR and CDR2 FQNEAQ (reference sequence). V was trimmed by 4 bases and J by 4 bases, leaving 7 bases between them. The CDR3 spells CASSSYRETQYF. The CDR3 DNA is TGTGCCAGCAGCTCCTACCGAGAGACCCAGTACTTC.

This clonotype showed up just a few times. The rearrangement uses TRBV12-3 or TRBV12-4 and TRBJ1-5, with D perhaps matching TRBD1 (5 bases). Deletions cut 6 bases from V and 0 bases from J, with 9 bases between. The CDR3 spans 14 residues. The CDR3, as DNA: TGTGCCAGCAGCTACGACAGTAGCAATCAGCCCCAGCATTTT. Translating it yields CASSYDSSNQPQHF.